What follows describes a single T cell receptor (beta chain). The antigen remains undetermined. Regarding time point: week 23, last vaccination. The vaccine gave 300 ug of a 20-mer mutant IDH1 peptide subcutaneously per dose. Some clones are missing from TCRdb's copy, which holds only in-frame ones; the method was immunoSEQ multiplex PCR. The data hold around 40,000 clones, with approximately 84% observed a single time. The data stem from a study of a mutant IDH1 vaccine in newly diagnosed glioma. Study details: Treated patients were approximately 62% male, around 40% female, mean age roughly 39 years. Earlier therapy was either radiotherapy, temozolomide, or both, and most got both.

The germline V gene encodes CDR1 SGHRS and CDR2 YFSETQ. This CDR3 comprises 13 residues. V lost 4 bases and J lost 5; bases outside the gene matches: 4. The starting material was PBMCs, obtained from a glioma patient whose treatment included an IDH1 peptide vaccine. J is TRBJ2-5 and V is TRBV5-1; 8 bases are shared with TRBD1. This sequence was found in a woman aged 18-29 years with glioma. Some clones in this sample may be carry-over from other donors' samples. CDR3 sequence reads: CASSMDRAETQYF. In nucleotides, the CDR3 is TGCGCCAGCAGCATGGACAGGGCGGAGACCCAGTACTTC.